This T cell receptor (beta chain) was captured by sequencing in a study of early T cells in non-severe SARS-CoV-2 infection (dated by TCRdb to the early 2020s). Context from the whole study: Because TCR sequencing relied on bulk RNA taken from unsorted whole blood, pairing of alpha and beta chains was not possible. On the study overall, not on this receptor specifically: VDJdb matching was skewed toward anti-spike CD8 responses and likely underestimated virus-specific expansions by missing private and CD4 specificities.

This was a case-control study nested in a cohort of healthcare workers in London, UK, who had nasopharyngeal swab PCR tests and blood samples taken every week. Healthcare workers were recruited during the week of the UK lockdown, between 23 and 31 March 2020, and followed weekly for up to 16 weeks. The library was made by 5' RACE. The sequencer listed for this sample is NextSeq 500. The TCR library protocol attached unique molecular identifiers to individual cDNA molecules to correct for sequencing error and PCR bias. Both TCR alpha and beta chains were sequenced, and tight co-correlation was observed between alpha and beta sequence abundances in each sample. Under the source paper's analysis protocol: Decombinator V4 was used to perform V gene, J gene and CDR3 annotation of TCR sequences. TCRs were defined as expanded if a significant change between any two time points was detected under a Poisson model with p below 0.0001. Abundances of TCRs were expressed as counts per million after normalisation to the total number of TCRs sequenced in each sample. TRAV1-2 paired with TRAJ12, TRAJ20 or TRAJ33 defined MAIT TCRs, while TRAV10 paired with TRAJ18 defined iNKT TCRs. VDJdb, accessed 1 November 2021, was searched for CMV, EBV and SARS-CoV-2 annotated TCRs, excluding TCRs annotated for multiple antigens. TCRdb's own reprocessing of the public reads used fastp at Q25 and MiXCR and kept productive beta chains. Rows matching on CDR3 protein sequence are summarized as one entry with the most common DNA and genes. The V and J calls were determined by TCRdb, not by the authors. The sample contains some 36,000 distinct CDR3 sequences, more than 5.5% of them found a single time. The ten most abundant clones make up approximately 5% of the sample.

The CDR3 starts with the cysteine, ends with the phenylalanine, and has 13 residues. Here the CDR3 DNA is all that survives: 39 bases in frame from base 1. Relative to germline, V is 6 bases shorter and J is 0 bases shorter, with 3 bases between their ends. CDR1 and CDR2 were assigned from the germline V gene (reference sequence) as WNHNN and SYGVQD. This clonotype has at least ten counts. This clone's antigen is unknown. Nothing much larger sits one base from this clone, and base qualities are not available. The V and J segments used are TRBV10-1 and TRBJ2-6; no D gene call is confident. Sequenced: whole blood. The receptor was isolated from an adult who was a healthcare worker with PCR-confirmed SARS-CoV-2 infection or an uninfected control (not recorded which). Read as DNA, the sequence is TGCGCCAGCAGGGACTCTGGGGCCAACGTCCTGACTTTC. Its protein is CASRDSGANVLTF.